The clone carrying this T cell receptor beta chain appeared many times. This sample stems from a study of T cells of healthy individuals. TCRdb reprocessed the 5' RACE reads via MiXCR and lists one record per CDR3 protein. The repertoire consists of about 63,000 distinct CDR3 sequences, with around 15% occurring once and the leading ten covering around 4.5%. The CDR3 covers 16 residues. Germline assignment: CDR1 MDHEN and CDR2 SYDVKM. The ends lost 3 bases at V and 3 bases at J; junction bases unmatched: 9. The source is a human donor in good health. V is TRBV28 and J is TRBJ1-1; TRBD1 agrees at 8 bases. In DNA, the CDR3 is TGTGCCAGCAGTTTTGGTTCGGCACAGGGGGACACTGAAGCTTTCTTT. It translates to CASSFGSAQGDTEAFF.